These T cell receptor beta chains were read from a single sample in a study of CD8 T cells in Susac syndrome. TCRdb redid the calling of the immunoSEQ multiplex PCR reads with MiXCR, one entry per CDR3 protein. Altogether around 160,000 distinct CDR3 sequences are present, approximately 94% being singletons, with the ten largest covering roughly 0.099%. Sample: CD4+ T cells from PBMCs. Receptors originate from a human donor with multiple sclerosis. The CDR3 runs from the conserved cysteine through the conserved F or W. Fields, in order: CDR3 length, J gene, V gene, D gene, clone size, CDR3 protein, CDR3 DNA. D genes are given only for firm matches. Size tells how often a clone was seen (once, few, many) or the class of an expanded clone, and some rows leave it out.

CDR3 length: 14
J gene: TRBJ2-3
V gene: TRBV5-1
D gene: .
clone size: .
CDR3 protein: CASSPGPSSGGQYF
CDR3 DNA: TGCGCCAGCAGCCCGGGACCTTCGTCCGGGGGGCAGTATTTT

CDR3 length: 15
J gene: TRBJ1-4
V gene: TRBV30
D gene: .
clone size: .
CDR3 protein: CAWSFRGPGSEKLFF
CDR3 DNA: TGTGCCTGGAGCTTCCGGGGTCCGGGTAGTGAAAAACTGTTTTTT

CDR3 length: 15
J gene: TRBJ2-4
V gene: TRBV6-5
D gene: .
clone size: .
CDR3 protein: CASSYSAKGRDIQYF
CDR3 DNA: TGTGCCAGCAGTTACTCAGCGAAGGGGCGCGACATTCAGTACTTC

CDR3 length: 15
J gene: TRBJ1-1
V gene: TRBV5-1
D gene: .
clone size: .
CDR3 protein: CASSFWGESGTEAFF
CDR3 DNA: TGCGCCAGCAGCTTTTGGGGGGAGAGTGGCACTGAAGCTTTCTTT

CDR3 length: 14
J gene: TRBJ2-5
V gene: TRBV4-3
D gene: .
clone size: .
CDR3 protein: CASSQDRFQETQYF
CDR3 DNA: TGCGCCAGCAGCCAAGATCGCTTCCAAGAGACCCAGTACTTC

CDR3 length: 15
J gene: TRBJ1-1
V gene: TRBV29-1
D gene: .
clone size: .
CDR3 protein: CSVDAGWGMNTEAFF
CDR3 DNA: TGCAGCGTTGACGCAGGGTGGGGAATGAACACTGAAGCTTTCTTT

CDR3 length: 15
J gene: TRBJ2-1
V gene: TRBV30
D gene: TRBD1
clone size: .
CDR3 protein: CAWRNRGPTISEQFF
CDR3 DNA: TGTGCCTGGAGAAACAGGGGGCCAACTATATCTGAGCAGTTCTTC

CDR3 length: 16
J gene: TRBJ2-5
V gene: TRBV14
D gene: .
clone size: .
CDR3 protein: CASSQLQGGFGETQYF
CDR3 DNA: TGTGCCAGCAGCCAACTACAGGGGGGGTTCGGCGAGACCCAGTACTTC

CDR3 length: 14
J gene: TRBJ1-5
V gene: TRBV30
D gene: .
clone size: .
CDR3 protein: CAWSDRAMNQPQHF
CDR3 DNA: TGTGCCTGGAGTGACCGGGCCATGAATCAGCCCCAGCATTTT

CDR3 length: 14
J gene: TRBJ1-5
V gene: TRBV6-2/TRBV6-3
D gene: .
clone size: .
CDR3 protein: CASTWDISNQPQHF
CDR3 DNA: TGTGCCAGCACCTGGGACATTAGCAATCAGCCCCAGCATTTT

CDR3 length: 19
J gene: TRBJ2-1
V gene: TRBV9
D gene: TRBD1
clone size: .
CDR3 protein: CASSVDMVVPGQEDNEQFF
CDR3 DNA: TGTGCCAGCAGCGTAGATATGGTAGTGCCGGGACAGGAGGACAATGAGCAGTTCTTC

CDR3 length: 14
J gene: TRBJ1-1
V gene: TRBV12-3/TRBV12-4
D gene: .
clone size: .
CDR3 protein: CASSRPWQSTEAFF
CDR3 DNA: TGTGCCAGCAGCCGTCCCTGGCAAAGCACTGAAGCTTTCTTT

CDR3 length: 13
J gene: TRBJ1-5
V gene: TRBV2
D gene: .
clone size: .
CDR3 protein: CASSLAGDQPQHF
CDR3 DNA: TGTGCCAGCAGCCTGGCAGGGGATCAGCCCCAGCATTTT

CDR3 length: 14
J gene: TRBJ2-7
V gene: TRBV5-1
D gene: .
clone size: .
CDR3 protein: CASSLLESTYEQYF
CDR3 DNA: TGCGCCAGCAGCTTGCTGGAGAGTACCTACGAGCAGTACTTC

CDR3 length: 13
J gene: TRBJ1-1
V gene: TRBV10-2
D gene: .
clone size: .
CDR3 protein: CASSGRRALGAFF
CDR3 DNA: TGCGCCAGCAGTGGGAGGAGGGCCCTCGGAGCTTTCTTT

CDR3 length: 15
J gene: TRBJ2-1
V gene: TRBV5-8
D gene: .
clone size: .
CDR3 protein: CASSPRLRGNNEQFF
CDR3 DNA: TGTGCCAGCAGCCCACGCCTGAGGGGAAACAATGAGCAGTTCTTC

CDR3 length: 17
J gene: TRBJ1-1
V gene: TRBV6-2/TRBV6-3
D gene: .
clone size: .
CDR3 protein: CASSRMGVAAMNTEAFF
CDR3 DNA: TGTGCCAGCAGCCGAATGGGTGTAGCGGCCATGAACACTGAAGCTTTCTTT

CDR3 length: 14
J gene: TRBJ2-1
V gene: TRBV5-1
D gene: .
clone size: .
CDR3 protein: CASSLVPGAHEQFF
CDR3 DNA: TGCGCCAGCAGCTTGGTGCCAGGGGCGCATGAGCAGTTCTTC

CDR3 length: 16
J gene: TRBJ2-6
V gene: TRBV4-2
D gene: .
clone size: .
CDR3 protein: CASSQVGAPGANVLTF
CDR3 DNA: TGTGCCAGCAGCCAAGTAGGCGCGCCTGGGGCCAACGTCCTGACTTTC

CDR3 length: 12
J gene: TRBJ1-2
V gene: TRBV5-1
D gene: .
clone size: .
CDR3 protein: CASSWGEKGYTF
CDR3 DNA: TGCGCCAGCAGTTGGGGGGAAAAGGGCTACACCTTC

CDR3 length: 12
J gene: TRBJ2-2
V gene: TRBV18
D gene: .
clone size: .
CDR3 protein: CASSPVTGELFF
CDR3 DNA: TGTGCCAGCTCACCGGTGACCGGGGAGCTGTTTTTT

CDR3 length: 14
J gene: TRBJ1-1
V gene: TRBV12-3/TRBV12-4
D gene: .
clone size: once
CDR3 protein: CASSNREGYTEAFF
CDR3 DNA: TGTGCCAGCAGTAACAGGGAAGGGTACACTGAAGCTTTCTTT

CDR3 length: 14
J gene: TRBJ2-7
V gene: TRBV20-1
D gene: .
clone size: .
CDR3 protein: CSARPPGFSYEQYF
CDR3 DNA: TGCAGTGCTAGGCCCCCAGGGTTCTCCTACGAGCAGTACTTC

CDR3 length: 16
J gene: TRBJ2-2
V gene: TRBV4-3
D gene: TRBD1
clone size: once
CDR3 protein: CASSQGPAGGSGELFF
CDR3 DNA: TGCGCCAGCAGCCAAGGGCCGGCAGGGGGCTCCGGGGAGCTGTTTTTT

CDR3 length: 13
J gene: TRBJ2-7
V gene: TRBV10-3
D gene: .
clone size: .
CDR3 protein: CAISLPNSYEQYF
CDR3 DNA: TGTGCCATCAGTCTACCTAACTCCTACGAGCAGTACTTC

CDR3 length: 14
J gene: TRBJ1-2
V gene: TRBV2
D gene: TRBD1
clone size: .
CDR3 protein: CASSGTGGNYGYTF
CDR3 DNA: TGTGCCAGCAGTGGGACAGGGGGAAACTATGGCTACACCTTC

CDR3 length: 13
J gene: TRBJ1-1
V gene: TRBV10-2
D gene: .
clone size: .
CDR3 protein: CASIRGLGTEAFF
CDR3 DNA: TGCGCCAGCATCAGGGGCCTCGGGACTGAAGCTTTCTTT

CDR3 length: 12
J gene: TRBJ2-1
V gene: TRBV7-2
D gene: .
clone size: .
CDR3 protein: CASSGRGGEQFF
CDR3 DNA: TGTGCCAGCAGCGGCAGGGGTGGTGAGCAGTTCTTC

CDR3 length: 15
J gene: TRBJ2-3
V gene: TRBV27
D gene: TRBD1
clone size: once
CDR3 protein: CASSLATGSTDTQYF
CDR3 DNA: TGTGCCAGCAGTTTAGCGACAGGGAGCACAGATACGCAGTATTTT

CDR3 length: 11
J gene: TRBJ2-2
V gene: TRBV14
D gene: .
clone size: .
CDR3 protein: CASSYSGELFF
CDR3 DNA: TGTGCCAGCTCTTATAGCGGGGAGCTGTTTTTT

CDR3 length: 15
J gene: TRBJ2-1
V gene: TRBV20-1
D gene: TRBD1
clone size: .
CDR3 protein: CSALGRDRGIDEQFF
CDR3 DNA: TGCAGTGCTCTGGGCCGGGACAGGGGTATCGATGAGCAGTTCTTC

CDR3 length: 13
J gene: TRBJ2-5
V gene: TRBV10-3
D gene: .
clone size: once
CDR3 protein: CAISPGARETQYF
CDR3 DNA: TGTGCCATCAGCCCCGGGGCCCGGGAGACCCAGTACTTC